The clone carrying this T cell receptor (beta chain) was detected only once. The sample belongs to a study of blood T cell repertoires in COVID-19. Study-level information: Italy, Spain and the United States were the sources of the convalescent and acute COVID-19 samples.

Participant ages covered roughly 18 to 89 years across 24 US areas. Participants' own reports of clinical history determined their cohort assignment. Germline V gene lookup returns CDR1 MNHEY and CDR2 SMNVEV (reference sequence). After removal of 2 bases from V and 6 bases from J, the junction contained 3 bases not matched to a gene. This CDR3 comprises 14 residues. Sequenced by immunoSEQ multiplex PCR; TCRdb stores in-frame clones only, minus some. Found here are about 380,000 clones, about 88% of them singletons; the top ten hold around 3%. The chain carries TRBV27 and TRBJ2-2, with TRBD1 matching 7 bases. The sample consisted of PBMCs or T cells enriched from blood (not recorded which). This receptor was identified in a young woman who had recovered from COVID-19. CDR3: CASSLKGAPGELFF. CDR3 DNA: TGTGCCAGCAGTTTAAAGGGGGCCCCCGGGGAGCTGTTTTTT.